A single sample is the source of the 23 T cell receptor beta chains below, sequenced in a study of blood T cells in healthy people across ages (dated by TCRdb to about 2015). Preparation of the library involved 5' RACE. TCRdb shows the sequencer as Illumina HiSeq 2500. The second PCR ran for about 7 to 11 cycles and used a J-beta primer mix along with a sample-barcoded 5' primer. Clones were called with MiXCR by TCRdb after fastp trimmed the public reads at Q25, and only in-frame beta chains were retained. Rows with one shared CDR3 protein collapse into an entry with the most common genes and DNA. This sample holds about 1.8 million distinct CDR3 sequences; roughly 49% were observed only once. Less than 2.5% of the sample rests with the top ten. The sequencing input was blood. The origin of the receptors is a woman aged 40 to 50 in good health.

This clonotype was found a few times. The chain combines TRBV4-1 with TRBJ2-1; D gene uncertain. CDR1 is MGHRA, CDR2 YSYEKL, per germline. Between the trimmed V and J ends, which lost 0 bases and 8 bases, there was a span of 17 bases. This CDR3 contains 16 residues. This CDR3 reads CASSQDQATVGDEQFF. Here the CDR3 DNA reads TGCGCCAGCAGCCAAGATCAGGCAACTGTGGGCGATGAGCAGTTCTTC.

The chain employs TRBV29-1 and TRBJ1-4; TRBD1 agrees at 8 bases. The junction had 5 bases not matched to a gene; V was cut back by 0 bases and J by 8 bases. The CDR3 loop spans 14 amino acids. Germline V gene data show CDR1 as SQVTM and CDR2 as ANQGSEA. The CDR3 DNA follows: TGCAGCGTTGAAGATCGAGGGACAGGAGAAAAACTGTTTTTT. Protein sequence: CSVEDRGTGEKLFF.

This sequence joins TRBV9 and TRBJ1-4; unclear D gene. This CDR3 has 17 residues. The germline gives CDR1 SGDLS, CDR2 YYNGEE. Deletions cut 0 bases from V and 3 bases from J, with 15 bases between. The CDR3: CASSVGSSGKANEKLFF. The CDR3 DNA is TGTGCCAGCAGCGTAGGTAGCAGTGGCAAGGCTAATGAAAAACTGTTTTTT. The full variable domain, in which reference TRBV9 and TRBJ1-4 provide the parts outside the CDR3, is DSGVTQTPKHLITATGQRVTLRCSPRSGDLSVYWYQQSLDQGLQFLIQYYNGEERAKGNILERFSAQQFPDLHSELNLSSLELGDSALYFCASSVGSSGKANEKLFFGSGTQLSVL.

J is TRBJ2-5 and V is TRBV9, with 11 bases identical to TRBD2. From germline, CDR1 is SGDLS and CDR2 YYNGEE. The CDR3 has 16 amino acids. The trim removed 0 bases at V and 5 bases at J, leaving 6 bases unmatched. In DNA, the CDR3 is TGTGCCAGCAGCGTAGAACTAGCGGGGGTGGAGGAGACCCAGTACTTC. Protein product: CASSVELAGVEETQYF.

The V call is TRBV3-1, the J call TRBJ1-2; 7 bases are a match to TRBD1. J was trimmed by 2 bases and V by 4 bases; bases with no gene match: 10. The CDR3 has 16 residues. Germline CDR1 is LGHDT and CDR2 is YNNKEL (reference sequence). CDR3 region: CASSPYRQGWNYGYTF. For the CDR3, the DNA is TGTGCCAGCAGCCCCTATAGACAGGGTTGGAACTATGGCTACACCTTC.

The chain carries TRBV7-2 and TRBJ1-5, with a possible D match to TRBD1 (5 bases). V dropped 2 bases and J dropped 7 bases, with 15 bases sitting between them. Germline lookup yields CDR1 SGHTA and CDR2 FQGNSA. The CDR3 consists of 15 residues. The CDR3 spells CASSLRQGQGQPQHF. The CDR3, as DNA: TGTGCCAGCAGCTTAAGGCAGGGCCAAGGGCAGCCCCAGCATTTT.

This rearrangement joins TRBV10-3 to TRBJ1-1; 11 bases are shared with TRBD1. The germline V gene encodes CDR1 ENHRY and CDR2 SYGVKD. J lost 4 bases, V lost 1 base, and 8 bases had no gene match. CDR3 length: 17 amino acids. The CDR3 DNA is TGTGCCATCAGTGAGTGGACAGGGGGCGCGGTGGGCACTGAAGCTTTCTTT. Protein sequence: CAISEWTGGAVGTEAFF.

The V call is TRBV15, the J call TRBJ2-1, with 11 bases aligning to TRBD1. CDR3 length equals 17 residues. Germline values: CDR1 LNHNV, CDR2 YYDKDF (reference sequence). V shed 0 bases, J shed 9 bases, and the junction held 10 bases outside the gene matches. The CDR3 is CATSRDLGQGARSEQFF. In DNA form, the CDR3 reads TGTGCCACCAGCAGAGACCTAGGACAGGGGGCGCGTAGTGAGCAGTTCTTC.

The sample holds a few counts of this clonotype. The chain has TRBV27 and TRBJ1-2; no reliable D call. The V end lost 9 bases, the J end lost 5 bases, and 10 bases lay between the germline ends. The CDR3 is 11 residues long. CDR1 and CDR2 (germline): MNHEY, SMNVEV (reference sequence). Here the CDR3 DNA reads TGTGCCAGTGGCAGGAAGTATGGCTACACCTTC. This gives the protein CASGRKYGYTF.

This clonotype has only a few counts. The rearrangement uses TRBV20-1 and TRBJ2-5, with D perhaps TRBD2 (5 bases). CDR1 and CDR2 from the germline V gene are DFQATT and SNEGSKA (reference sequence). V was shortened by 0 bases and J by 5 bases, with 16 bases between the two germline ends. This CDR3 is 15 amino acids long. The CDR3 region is CSARDHGLAMETQYF. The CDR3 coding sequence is TGCAGTGCTAGAGACCATGGACTGGCGATGGAGACCCAGTACTTC.

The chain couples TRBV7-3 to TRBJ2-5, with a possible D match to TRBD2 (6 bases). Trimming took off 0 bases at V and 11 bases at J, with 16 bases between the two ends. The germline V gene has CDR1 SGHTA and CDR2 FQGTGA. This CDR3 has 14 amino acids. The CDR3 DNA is TGTGCCAGCAGCTTAACGGTTGGAGGGGCTGAGCAGTACTTC. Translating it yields CASSLTVGGAEQYF.

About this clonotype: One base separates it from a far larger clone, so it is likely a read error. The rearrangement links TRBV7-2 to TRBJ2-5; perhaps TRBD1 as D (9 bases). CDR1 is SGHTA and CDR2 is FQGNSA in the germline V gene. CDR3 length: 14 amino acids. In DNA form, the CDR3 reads TGTGCCAGCAACTTAGCGGGACAGGGAGAGACCCAGTACTTC. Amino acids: CASNLAGQGETQYF.

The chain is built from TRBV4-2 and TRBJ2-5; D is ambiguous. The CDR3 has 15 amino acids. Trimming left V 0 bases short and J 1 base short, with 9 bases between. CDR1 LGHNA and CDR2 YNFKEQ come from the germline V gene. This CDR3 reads CASSQETNSQETQYF. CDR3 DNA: TGTGCCAGCAGCCAAGAGACGAACAGCCAAGAGACCCAGTACTTC.

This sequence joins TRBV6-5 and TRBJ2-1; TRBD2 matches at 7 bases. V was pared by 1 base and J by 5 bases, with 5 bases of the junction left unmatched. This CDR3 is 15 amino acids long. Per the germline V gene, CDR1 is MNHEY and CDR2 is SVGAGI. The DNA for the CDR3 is TGTGCCAGCAGTTACTGGGGGGGACGCAACAATGAGCAGTTCTTC. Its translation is CASSYWGGRNNEQFF.

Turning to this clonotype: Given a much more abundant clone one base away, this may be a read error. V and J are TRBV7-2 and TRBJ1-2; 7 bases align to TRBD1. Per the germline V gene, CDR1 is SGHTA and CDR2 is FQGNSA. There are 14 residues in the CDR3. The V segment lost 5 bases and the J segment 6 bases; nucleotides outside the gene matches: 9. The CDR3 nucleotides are TGTGCCAGCAGCCAACAGACAGGGACAAATGGCTACACCTTC. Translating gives CASSQQTGTNGYTF.

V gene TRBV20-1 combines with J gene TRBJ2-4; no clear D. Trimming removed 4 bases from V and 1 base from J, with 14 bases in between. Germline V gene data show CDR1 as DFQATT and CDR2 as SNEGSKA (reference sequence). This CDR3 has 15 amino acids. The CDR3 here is CSAKVKGMAKNIQYF. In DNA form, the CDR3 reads TGCAGTGCTAAGGTTAAGGGAATGGCCAAAAACATTCAGTACTTC.

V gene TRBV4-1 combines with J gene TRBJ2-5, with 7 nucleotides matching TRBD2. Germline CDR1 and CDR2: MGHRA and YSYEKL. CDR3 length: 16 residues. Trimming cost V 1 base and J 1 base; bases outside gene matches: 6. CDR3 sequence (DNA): TGCGCCAGCAGCCAAGGCCGGGCTAGCGGCCAAGAGACCCAGTACTTC. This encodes CASSQGRASGQETQYF.

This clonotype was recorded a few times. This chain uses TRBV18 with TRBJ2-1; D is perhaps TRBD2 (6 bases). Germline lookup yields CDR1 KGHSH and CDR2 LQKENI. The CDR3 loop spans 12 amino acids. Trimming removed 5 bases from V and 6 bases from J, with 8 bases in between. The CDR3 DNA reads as TGTGCCAGCTCAACGACTAGCAATGAGCAGTTCTTC. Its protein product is CASSTTSNEQFF.

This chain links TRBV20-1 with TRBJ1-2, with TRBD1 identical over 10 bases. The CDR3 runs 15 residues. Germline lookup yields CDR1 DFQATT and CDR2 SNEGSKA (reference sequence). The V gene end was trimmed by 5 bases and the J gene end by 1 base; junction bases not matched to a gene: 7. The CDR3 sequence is CSAPTGGPLNYGYTF. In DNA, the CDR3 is TGCAGTGCTCCGACAGGGGGCCCCCTTAACTATGGCTACACCTTC.

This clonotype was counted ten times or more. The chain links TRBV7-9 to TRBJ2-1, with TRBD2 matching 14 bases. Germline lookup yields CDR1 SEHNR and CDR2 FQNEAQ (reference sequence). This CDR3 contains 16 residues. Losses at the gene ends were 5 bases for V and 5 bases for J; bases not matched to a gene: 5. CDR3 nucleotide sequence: TGTGCCAGCAGCCCCCGACTAGCGGGGGGGAACAATGAGCAGTTCTTC. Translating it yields CASSPRLAGGNNEQFF.

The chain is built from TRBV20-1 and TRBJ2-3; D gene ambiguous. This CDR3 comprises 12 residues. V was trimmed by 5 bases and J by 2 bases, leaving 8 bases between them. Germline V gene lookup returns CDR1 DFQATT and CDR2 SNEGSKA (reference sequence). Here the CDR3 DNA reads TGCAGTGCTCTCGCTACCACAGATACGCAGTATTTT. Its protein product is CSALATTDTQYF.

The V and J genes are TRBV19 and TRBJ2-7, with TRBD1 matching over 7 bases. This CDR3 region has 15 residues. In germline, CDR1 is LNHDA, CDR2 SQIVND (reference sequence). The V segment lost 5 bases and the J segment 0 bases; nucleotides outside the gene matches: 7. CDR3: CASSLTGEHSYEQYF. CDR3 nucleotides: TGTGCCAGTAGTTTAACAGGGGAACACTCCTACGAGCAGTACTTC.

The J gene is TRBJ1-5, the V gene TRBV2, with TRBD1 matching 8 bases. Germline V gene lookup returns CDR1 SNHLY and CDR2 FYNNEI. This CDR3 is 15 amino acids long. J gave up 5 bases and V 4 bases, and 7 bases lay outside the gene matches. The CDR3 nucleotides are TGTGCCAGCAGTGGATTGTCAGGGGGCCATCAGCCCCAGCATTTT. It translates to CASSGLSGGHQPQHF.